This T cell receptor (beta chain) came from a study of blood T cells in healthy people across ages. A sample-barcoded 5' primer and a J-beta primer mix were used in a second PCR of roughly 6 to 12 cycles. MiXCR was run by TCRdb on the 5' RACE reads, yielding one entry per CDR3 protein. The table has 900,000 to 950,000 distinct CDR3 sequences, roughly 28% seen once. The V end was cut by 3 bases, the J end by 2 bases, with 13 bases between. CDR3 length: 15 residues. Germline V lookup: CDR1 SEHNR, CDR2 FQNEAQ (reference sequence). This clonotype was found a few times. Extracted total RNA amounted to at least 6 micrograms for each sample. The sample was also linked to a second study, of T cells of mothers and their children. That study adds: Mothers gave over 9 million TCR beta CDR3 reads each, and children roughly 3 million each.

The V and J genes are TRBV7-9 and TRBJ2-5; the D gene is possibly TRBD2 (6 bases). The sequenced sample consisted of blood. The sequence was obtained from a woman aged 40 to 50 in good health. This CDR3 reads CASSFGGVNQETQYF. The CDR3 bases are TGTGCCAGCAGCTTTGGCGGGGTGAATCAAGAGACCCAGTACTTC.